This T cell receptor (beta chain) was retrieved from a study of OX40 agonist ivuxolimab in advanced cancers. Concerning the study at large: Ivuxolimab, which targeted the costimulatory receptor OX40 (CD134), was an agonistic, fully human IgG2 monoclonal antibody. Intravenous ivuxolimab was administered to patients every 2 weeks at six dose levels: 0.01, 0.1, 0.3, 1.5, 3 and 10 mg/kg. Of the approximately 53 patients in dose escalation, about 20 had hepatocellular carcinoma, some 15 had melanoma, 9 had renal cell carcinoma and 9 had head and neck cancer. The dose-escalation cohort was roughly 80% male with a mean age of 60 years, ranging from roughly 23 to 79. Prior anti-PD-1, anti-PD-L1 or anti-CTLA-4 therapy was permitted, and checkpoint inhibitors had been received by roughly 42% of dose-escalation patients. Partial responses occurred in three dose-escalation patients, of whom one had hepatocellular carcinoma and two had cutaneous melanoma. The point of sequencing TCRbeta in the periphery was to test whether ivuxolimab changed TCR sequence diversity and drove clonal T-cell expansion. The monotherapy dose-escalation portion (N of about 50 patients) of the phase I ivuxolimab trial is reported in the paper. On the study overall, not on this receptor specifically: In the 0.1-3.0 mg/kg groups, partial responders had among the lowest normalized peripheral clonal expansion, particularly in CD8+ T cells. At doses of 0.1 to 3.0 mg/kg, clonal expansion of both CD4+ and CD8+ T cells in blood was seen between baseline and week 6. Antigen specificity was not determined for the clonally expanded peripheral T cells. Low levels of normalized T-cell clonal expansion were also shown by some nonresponding patients. On average, CD8+ T cells showed more expanded clones than CD4+ T cells after ivuxolimab.

The CDR3 measures 15 amino acids from cysteine to phenylalanine. Left in the record is the CDR3 DNA by itself, 45 bases read in frame from the first base. V and J lose 3 bases and 1 base, and a span of 13 bases separates them. The germline V gene (reference sequence) gives CDR1 as SGHNT and CDR2 as YYREEE. Genomic DNA was isolated from the sorted cells so that the TCRbeta CDR3 region could be sequenced. The immunoSEQ Assay was used for sequencing of TCRbeta CDR3 regions. TCRdb stores this immuneACCESS table with in-frame sequences only. Part of the clones is absent; in the studies checked, under half of the shortfall reflects unresolved V genes, and no reason is known for the rest. Across this sample there are over 40,000 clones, with 88% seen only once. 3.5% to 4.5% of the sample belongs to the ten largest clones. In the case of this clone: What this receptor recognizes is not known. Base qualities are not provided; no much larger clone lies one nucleotide away.

Patients with autoimmune disease history or receiving systemic immunosuppression were excluded from the trial. Peripheral blood for TCR sequencing was collected from all dose cohorts at baseline, on cycle 4 day 1, and on cycle 7 day 1. Samples came from an open-label, multicenter, first-in-human phase I dose-escalation trial of ivuxolimab. Adults with locally advanced or metastatic melanoma, renal cell carcinoma, hepatocellular carcinoma or head and neck squamous cell carcinoma were enrolled in the trial. Before TCR sequencing, CD4+ T cells and CD8+ T cells from peripheral blood were sorted into separate populations.

The sequence was collected from an adult with an advanced solid tumor such as melanoma, head and neck, liver or kidney cancer. The sample in question was CD4+ or CD8+ T cells sorted from blood, obtained in a trial of the OX40 agonist ivuxolimab. The chain joins TRBV5-4 to TRBJ1-2; perhaps TRBD1 is the D gene, with 5 bases matching. The CDR3 in this case is CASSSPMGVNYGYTF. The base sequence is TGTGCCAGCAGCTCCCCCATGGGGGTTAACTATGGCTACACCTTC.